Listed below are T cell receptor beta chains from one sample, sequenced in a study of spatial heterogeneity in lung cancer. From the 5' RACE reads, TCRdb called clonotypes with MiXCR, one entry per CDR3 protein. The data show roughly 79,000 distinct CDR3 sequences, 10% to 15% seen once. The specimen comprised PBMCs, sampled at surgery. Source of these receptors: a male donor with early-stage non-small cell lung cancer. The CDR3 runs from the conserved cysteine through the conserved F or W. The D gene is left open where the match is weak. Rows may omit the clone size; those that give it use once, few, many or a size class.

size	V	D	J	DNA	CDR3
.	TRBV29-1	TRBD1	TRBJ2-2	TGCAGCGTTGAGAGTGGGCAGGGGGTATATACCGGGGAGCTGTTTTTT	CSVESGQGVYTGELFF
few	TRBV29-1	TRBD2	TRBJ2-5	TGCAGCGTTGATGGGGGGGGACCTTCGGAGACCCAGTACTTC	CSVDGGGPSETQYF
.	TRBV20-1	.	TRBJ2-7	TGCAGTGCTAACTCCCTCGGGCGGATTTACTCCTACGAGCAGTACTTC	CSANSLGRIYSYEQYF
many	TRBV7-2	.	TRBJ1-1	TGTGCCAGCAGCCGATTTACTGGGCGGATGACTGAAGCTTTCTTT	CASSRFTGRMTEAFF
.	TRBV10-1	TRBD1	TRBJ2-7	TGCGCCAGCAGTGAAGAGGGGGCAATTTGGTACGAGCAGTACTTC	CASSEEGAIWYEQYF
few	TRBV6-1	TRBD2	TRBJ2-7	TGTGCCAGCAGTGAAGCTATTCAGGGGCTAGCGGGGGACTACGAGCAGTACTTC	CASSEAIQGLAGDYEQYF
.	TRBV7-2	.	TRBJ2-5	TGTGCCAGCAGCTTGCTCGACCTCGTAGAGACCCAGTACTTC	CASSLLDLVETQYF
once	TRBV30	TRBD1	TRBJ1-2	TGTGCCCAAGGAGGGGACAGGGCACCCCACACCTTC	CAQGGDRAPHTF
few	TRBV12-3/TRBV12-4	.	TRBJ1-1	TGTGCCAGCAATGGTTATTTTTCGAACACTGAAGCTTTCTTT	CASNGYFSNTEAFF
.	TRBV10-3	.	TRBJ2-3	TGTGCCATCAGGGGAAGCACAGATACGCAGTATTTT	CAIRGSTDTQYF
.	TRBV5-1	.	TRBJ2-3	TGCGCCAGCAGCTCGGAGGCCGCAGATACGCAGTATTTT	CASSSEAADTQYF
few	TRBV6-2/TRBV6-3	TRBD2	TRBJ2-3	TGTGCCAGCAGCCCGGGACTAGCGGGATCAGATACGCAGTATTTT	CASSPGLAGSDTQYF
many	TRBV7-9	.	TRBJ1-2	TGTGCCAGCAGCCAAGGGGCTAACTATGGCTACACCTTC	CASSQGANYGYTF
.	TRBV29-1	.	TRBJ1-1	TGCAGCGTTGAACCCCGGATGGGGAACACTGAAGCTTTCTTT	CSVEPRMGNTEAFF
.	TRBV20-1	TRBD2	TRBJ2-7	TGCAGTGCTGGCTATCGGACTAGCGCAGCCTACGAGCAGTACTTC	CSAGYRTSAAYEQYF
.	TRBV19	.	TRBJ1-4	TGTGCCAGTAAAGAAGGGCCCGCAACTAATGAAAAACTGTTTTTT	CASKEGPATNEKLFF
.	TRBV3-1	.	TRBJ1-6	TGTGCCAGCAGCCAAGATTGGGGGACCCCCGTCCCACCCCTCCACTTT	CASSQDWGTPVPPLHF
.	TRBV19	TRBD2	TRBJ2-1	TGTGCCAGTAGTAAGTCGGGACTAGCGGGAGCAGGGCCATACAATGAGCAGTTCTTC	CASSKSGLAGAGPYNEQFF
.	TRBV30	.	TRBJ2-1	TGTGCCTGGAGTGTCCAAGGGGGGGGTGAGCAGTTCTTC	CAWSVQGGGEQFF
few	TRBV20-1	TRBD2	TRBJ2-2	TGCAGTGCTCCCGCCTGGCGGGAGGGCCGGTCGAACACCGGGGAGCTGTTTTTT	CSAPAWREGRSNTGELFF
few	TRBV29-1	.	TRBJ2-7	TGCAGCGTTGGTGTCCGGGGGTACGAGCAGTACTTC	CSVGVRGYEQYF
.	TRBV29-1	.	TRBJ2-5	TGCAGCGTCTATCGAACGACACAGCCCCAAGAGACCCAGTACTTC	CSVYRTTQPQETQYF
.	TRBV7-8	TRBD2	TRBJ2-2	TGTGCCAGCAGCTTAAGCGGGGGGCACACCGGGGAGCTGTTTTTT	CASSLSGGHTGELFF
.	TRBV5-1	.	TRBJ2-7	TGCGCCAGCAGCTTGGTCGGCAGATCCTACGAGCAGTACTTC	CASSLVGRSYEQYF
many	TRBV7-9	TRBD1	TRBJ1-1	TGTGCCAGCAGCTTCATACAGGGGGCGCGGACTGAAGCTTTCTTT	CASSFIQGARTEAFF
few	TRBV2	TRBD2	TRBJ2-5	TGTGCCAGCAGCGATAGCGGGGGGGCGTGGGAGACCCAGTACTTC	CASSDSGGAWETQYF
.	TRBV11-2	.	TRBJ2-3	TGTGCCAGCAGCTTAGTAACGGGGATCACAGATACGCAGTATTTT	CASSLVTGITDTQYF
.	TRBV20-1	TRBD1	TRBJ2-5	TGCAGTGCCACCGGACAGGGACAGAAAGAAGAGACCCAGTACTTC	CSATGQGQKEETQYF
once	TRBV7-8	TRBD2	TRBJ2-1	TGTGCCAGCAAAATCCCTATAGACGGGGGGGCCATTGATGAGCAGTTCTTC	CASKIPIDGGAIDEQFF
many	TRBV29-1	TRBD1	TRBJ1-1	TGCAGCGTTGCGACAGGGGGGAACACTGAAGCTTTCTTT	CSVATGGNTEAFF
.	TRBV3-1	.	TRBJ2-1	TGTGCCAGCAGCCAATGGGGGGCATCCGGCTCCTACAATGAGCAGTTCTTC	CASSQWGASGSYNEQFF